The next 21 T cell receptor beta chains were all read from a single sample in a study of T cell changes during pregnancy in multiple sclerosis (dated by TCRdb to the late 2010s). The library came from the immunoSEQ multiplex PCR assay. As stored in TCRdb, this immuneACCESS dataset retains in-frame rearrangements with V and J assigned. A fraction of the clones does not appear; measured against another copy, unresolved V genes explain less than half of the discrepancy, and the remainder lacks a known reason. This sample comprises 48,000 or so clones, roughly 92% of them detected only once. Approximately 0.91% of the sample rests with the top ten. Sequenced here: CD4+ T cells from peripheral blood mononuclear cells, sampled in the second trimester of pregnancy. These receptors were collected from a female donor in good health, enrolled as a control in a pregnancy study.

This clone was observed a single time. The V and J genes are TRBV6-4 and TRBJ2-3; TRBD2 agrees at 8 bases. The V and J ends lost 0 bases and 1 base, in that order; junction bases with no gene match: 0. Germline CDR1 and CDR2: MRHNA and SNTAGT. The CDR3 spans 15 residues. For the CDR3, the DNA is TGTGCCAGCAGTGACTCGCGGGGGGGCACAGATACGCAGTATTTT. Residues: CASSDSRGGTDTQYF.

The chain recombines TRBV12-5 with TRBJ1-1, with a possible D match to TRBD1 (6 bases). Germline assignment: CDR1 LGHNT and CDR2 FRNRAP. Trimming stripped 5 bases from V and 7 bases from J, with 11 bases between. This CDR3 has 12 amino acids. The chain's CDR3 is CASGEQGGEAFF. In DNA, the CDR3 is TGTGCTAGTGGTGAACAGGGTGGTGAAGCTTTCTTT.

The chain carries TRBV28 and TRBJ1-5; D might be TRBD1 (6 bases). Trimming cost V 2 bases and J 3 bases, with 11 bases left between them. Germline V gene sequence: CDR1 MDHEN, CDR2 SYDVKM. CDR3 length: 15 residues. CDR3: CASSLPGQINQPQHF. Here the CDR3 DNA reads TGTGCCAGCAGTTTACCTGGACAGATCAATCAGCCCCAGCATTTT.

In DNA form, the CDR3 reads TGTGCCAGCTCACCACCGGTATGGGACAGAAAAGACAAAAACATTCAGTACTTC. Its translation is CASSPPVWDRKDKNIQYF. This rearrangement joins TRBV18 to TRBJ2-4, with TRBD1 identical over 7 bases. Germline CDR1 reads KGHSH; CDR2 reads LQKENI. This CDR3 spans 18 amino acids. J was trimmed by 3 bases and V by 0 bases; bases with no gene match: 11. The variable domain in full, with the rest retrieved from reference TRBV18 and TRBJ2-4, is NAGVMQNPRHLVRRRGQEARLRCSPMKGHSHVYWYRQLPEEGLKFMVYLQKENIIDESGMPKERFSAEFPKEGPSILRIQQVVRGDSAAYFCASSPPVWDRKDKNIQYFGAGTRLSVL.

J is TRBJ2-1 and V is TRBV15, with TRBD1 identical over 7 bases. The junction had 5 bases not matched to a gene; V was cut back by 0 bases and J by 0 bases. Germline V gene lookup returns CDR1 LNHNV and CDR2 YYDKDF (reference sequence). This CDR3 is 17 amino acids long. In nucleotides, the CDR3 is TGTGCCACCAGCAGAGATGGGACAGCTCGCTCCTACAATGAGCAGTTCTTC. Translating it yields CATSRDGTARSYNEQFF.

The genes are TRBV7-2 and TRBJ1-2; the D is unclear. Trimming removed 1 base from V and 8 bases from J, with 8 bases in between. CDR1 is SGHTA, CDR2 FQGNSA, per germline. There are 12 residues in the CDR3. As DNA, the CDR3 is TGTGCCAGCAGCTTAGAAGCGGCCGGCTACACCTTC. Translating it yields CASSLEAAGYTF. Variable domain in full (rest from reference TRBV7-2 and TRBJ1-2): GAGVSQSPSNKVTEKGKDVELRCDPISGHTALYWYRQSLGQGLEFLIYFQGNSAPDKSGLPSDRFSAERTGGSVSTLTIQRTQQEDSAVYLCASSLEAAGYTFGSGTRLTVV.

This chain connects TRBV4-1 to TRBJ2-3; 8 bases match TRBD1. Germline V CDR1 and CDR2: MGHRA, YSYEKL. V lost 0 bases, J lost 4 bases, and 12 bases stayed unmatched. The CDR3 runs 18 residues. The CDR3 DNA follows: TGCGCCAGCAGCCAAGATCGGGGAGGACAGGGAGTCGCAGATACGCAGTATTTT. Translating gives CASSQDRGGQGVADTQYF.

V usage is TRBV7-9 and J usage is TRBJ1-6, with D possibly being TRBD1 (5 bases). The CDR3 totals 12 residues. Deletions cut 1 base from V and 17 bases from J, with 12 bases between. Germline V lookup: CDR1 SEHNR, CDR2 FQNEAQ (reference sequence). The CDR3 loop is CASSLGEGPIHF. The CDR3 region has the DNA TGTGCCAGCAGCTTAGGGGAGGGGCCCATCCACTTT.

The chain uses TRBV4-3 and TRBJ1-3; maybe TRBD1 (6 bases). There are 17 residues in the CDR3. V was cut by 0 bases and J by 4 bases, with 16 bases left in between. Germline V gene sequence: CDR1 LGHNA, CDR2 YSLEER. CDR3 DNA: TGCGCCAGCAGCCAAGACCCAAATTTGGGGGCGGGAAACACCATATATTTT. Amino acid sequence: CASSQDPNLGAGNTIYF.

In nucleotides, the CDR3 is TGTGCCAGCAGCTTAGCGGGAGTTTCCTACAATGAGCAGTTCTTC. This encodes CASSLAGVSYNEQFF. The rearrangement uses TRBV5-6 and TRBJ2-1, with 8 bases matching TRBD2. The germline gives CDR1 SGHDT, CDR2 YYEEEE. The CDR3 is 15 residues long. The V and J ends lost 2 bases and 1 base, in that order; junction bases with no gene match: 2.

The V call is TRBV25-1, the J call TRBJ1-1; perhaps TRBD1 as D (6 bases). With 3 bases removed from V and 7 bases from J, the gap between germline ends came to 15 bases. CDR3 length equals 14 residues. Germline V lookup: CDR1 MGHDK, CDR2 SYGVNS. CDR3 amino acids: CASSDGGRMGEAFF. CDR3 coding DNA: TGTGCCAGCAGTGACGGGGGGCGGATGGGTGAAGCTTTCTTT.

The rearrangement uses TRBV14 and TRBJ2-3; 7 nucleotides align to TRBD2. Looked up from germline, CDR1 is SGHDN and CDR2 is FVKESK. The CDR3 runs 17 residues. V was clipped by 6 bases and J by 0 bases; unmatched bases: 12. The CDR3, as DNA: TGTGCCAGCAGTCCTTTTTCTGGCGGGGGTAGCACAGATACGCAGTATTTT. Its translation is CASSPFSGGGSTDTQYF.

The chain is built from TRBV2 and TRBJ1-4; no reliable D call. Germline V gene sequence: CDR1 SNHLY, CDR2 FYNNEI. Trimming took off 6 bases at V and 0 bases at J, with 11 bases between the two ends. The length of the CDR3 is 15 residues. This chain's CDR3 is CASSDIGATNEKLFF. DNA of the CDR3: TGTGCCAGCAGCGATATCGGGGCAACTAATGAAAAACTGTTTTTT.

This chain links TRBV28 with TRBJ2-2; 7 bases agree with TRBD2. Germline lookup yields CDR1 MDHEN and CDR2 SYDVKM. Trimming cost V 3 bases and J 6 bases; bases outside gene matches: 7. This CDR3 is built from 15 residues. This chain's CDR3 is CASSFLAGGPGELFF. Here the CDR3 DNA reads TGTGCCAGCAGTTTTTTAGCGGGCGGGCCCGGGGAGCTGTTTTTT.

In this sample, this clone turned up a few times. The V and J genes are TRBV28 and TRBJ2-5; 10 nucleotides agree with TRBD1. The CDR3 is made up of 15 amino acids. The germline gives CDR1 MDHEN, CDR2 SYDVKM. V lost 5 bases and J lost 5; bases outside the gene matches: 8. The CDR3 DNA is TGTGCCAGCAGTGGCTCGACAGGGGGCGAGGAGACCCAGTACTTC. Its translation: CASSGSTGGEETQYF.

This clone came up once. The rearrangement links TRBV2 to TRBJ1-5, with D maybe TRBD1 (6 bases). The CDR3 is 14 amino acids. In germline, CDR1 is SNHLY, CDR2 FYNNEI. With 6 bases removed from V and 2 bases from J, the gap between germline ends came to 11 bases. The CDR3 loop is CASSSRGGNQPQHF. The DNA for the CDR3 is TGTGCCAGCAGCTCCAGGGGTGGCAATCAGCCCCAGCATTTT.

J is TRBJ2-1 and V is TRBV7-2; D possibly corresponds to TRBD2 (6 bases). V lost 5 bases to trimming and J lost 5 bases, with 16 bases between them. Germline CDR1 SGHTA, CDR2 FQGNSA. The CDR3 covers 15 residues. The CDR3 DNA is TGTGCCAGCAGCCCCCGTGGGCGGGGAAACAATGAGCAGTTCTTC. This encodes CASSPRGRGNNEQFF.

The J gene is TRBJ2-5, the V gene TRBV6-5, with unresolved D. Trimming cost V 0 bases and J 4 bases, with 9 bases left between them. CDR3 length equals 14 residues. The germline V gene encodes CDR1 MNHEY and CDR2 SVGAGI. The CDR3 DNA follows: TGTGCCAGCAGTTACTCTCCAAGCCCAGAGACCCAGTACTTC. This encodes CASSYSPSPETQYF.

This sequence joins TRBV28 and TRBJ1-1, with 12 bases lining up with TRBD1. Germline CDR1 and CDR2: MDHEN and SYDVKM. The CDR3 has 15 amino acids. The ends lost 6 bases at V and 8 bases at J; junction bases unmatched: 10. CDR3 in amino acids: CASSTTGTGGLEAFF. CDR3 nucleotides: TGTGCCAGCAGCACAACCGGGACAGGGGGCCTCGAAGCTTTCTTT.

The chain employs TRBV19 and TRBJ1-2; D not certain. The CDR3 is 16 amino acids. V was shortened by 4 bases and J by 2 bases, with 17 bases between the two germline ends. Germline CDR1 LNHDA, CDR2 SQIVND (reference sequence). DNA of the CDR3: TGTGCCAGTAGTACCCTCGAGAGGGCTAGGAACTATGGCTACACCTTC. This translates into CASSTLERARNYGYTF.

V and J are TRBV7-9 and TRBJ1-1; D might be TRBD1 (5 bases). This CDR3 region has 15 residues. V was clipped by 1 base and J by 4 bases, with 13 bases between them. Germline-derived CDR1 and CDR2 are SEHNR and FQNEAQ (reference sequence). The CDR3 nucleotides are TGTGCCAGCAGCTTAGGGATGGGGGGTATCACTGAAGCTTTCTTT. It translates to CASSLGMGGITEAFF.